The entry below gives a single TCR beta chain sequence along with its context. The CDR3 loop spans 13 amino acids. Per germline, CDR1 MDHEN and CDR2 SYDVKM. The ends were cut back, 6 bases at V and 1 base at J, with 9 bases in the middle. The repertoire was sequenced with immunoSEQ multiplex PCR; TCRdb's copy has only in-frame clones and lacks some. The data show some 200,000 clones, with more than 75% seen just once and 7.4% held by the top ten. The source of the sample is a study of blood T cell repertoires in COVID-19. Clinical history reported by participants formed the basis on which cohorts were assigned.

The V gene is TRBV28, the J gene TRBJ2-5; possibly TRBD2 for D (5 bases). The specimen sequenced was PBMCs or T cells enriched from blood (not recorded which). The receptor's source is a woman aged 40 to 49 with acute COVID-19. The CDR3 region is CASRLVFQETQYF. CDR3 coding DNA: TGTGCCAGCAGACTAGTCTTCCAAGAGACCCAGTACTTC.